The present T cell receptor beta chain was sequenced within a study of identical twins. TCRdb processed the 5' RACE reads anew with MiXCR; each CDR3 protein has one entry. The sample has fewer than 550,000 distinct CDR3 sequences, roughly 15% seen once; the top ten hold 0.44%. The CDR3 spans 18 residues. With 6 bases clipped from V and 0 bases from J, the junction kept 14 bases outside the gene matches. This clonotype was seen more than once but under ten times. The same data also contributed to another study, on yellow fever vaccine responses in identical twins.

The chain is built from TRBV12-3 or TRBV12-4 and TRBJ1-1, with 9 bases lining up with TRBD1. Source material: CD4+ T cells sorted from blood. The sequence came from a young woman in good health. The DNA of the CDR3 is TGTGCCAGCAGCTTATGGAAACACCGGGACAGGGTGAACACTGAAGCTTTCTTT. Encoded protein: CASSLWKHRDRVNTEAFF.